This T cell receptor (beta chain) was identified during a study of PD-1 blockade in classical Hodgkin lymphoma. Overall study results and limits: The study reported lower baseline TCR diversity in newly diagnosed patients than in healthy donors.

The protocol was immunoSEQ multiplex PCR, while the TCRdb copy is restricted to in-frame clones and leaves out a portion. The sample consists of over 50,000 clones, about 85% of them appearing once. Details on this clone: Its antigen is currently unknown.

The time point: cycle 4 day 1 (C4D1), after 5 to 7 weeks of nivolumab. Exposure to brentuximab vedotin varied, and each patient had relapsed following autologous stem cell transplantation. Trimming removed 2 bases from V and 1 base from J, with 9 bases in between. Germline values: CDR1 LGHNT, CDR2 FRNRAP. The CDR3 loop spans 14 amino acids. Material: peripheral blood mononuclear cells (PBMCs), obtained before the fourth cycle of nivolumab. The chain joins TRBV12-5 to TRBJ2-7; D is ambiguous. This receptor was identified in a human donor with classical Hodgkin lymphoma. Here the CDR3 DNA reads TGTGCTAGTGGTTTGATGGCAGATTCCTACGAGCAGTACTTC. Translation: CASGLMADSYEQYF.